The 4 T cell receptor beta chains listed next were all sequenced from one sample in a study of regulatory T cells in long-lasting Graves disease. HTBI primers from iRepertoire and Arm-PCR of CDR3 regions yielded the TCR beta libraries. Each CDR3 protein is one row after TCRdb ran MiXCR on the multiplex PCR reads. The table records roughly 430,000 distinct CDR3 sequences, less than 20% of them present only once. Stated time point: newly diagnosed GD, antithyroid drugs for less than 3 months. The TCR library was prepared using RNA isolated from PBMCs. This sample was also put to use in a study of T cells in Graves' hyperthyroidism and ophthalmopathy.

The specimen comprised peripheral blood mononuclear cells (PBMCs), sampled at new diagnosis, from a patient treated with antithyroid drugs. These receptors all come from a woman aged 25-40 years with Graves disease.

This sequence joins TRBV28 and TRBJ1-6; TRBD1 matches at 7 bases. CDR1 is MDHEN, CDR2 SYDVKM, per germline. V lost 7 bases, J lost 4 bases, and 10 bases stayed unmatched. This CDR3 is built from 16 residues. In DNA, the CDR3 is TGTGCCAGCACCCCCTCCGGGACAGCATATAATTCACCCCTCCACTTT. Amino acids: CASTPSGTAYNSPLHF.

The chain couples TRBV19 to TRBJ2-2; 7 nucleotides agree with TRBD2. Germline V gene sequence: CDR1 LNHDA, CDR2 SQIVND (reference sequence). J lost 7 bases, V lost 2 bases, and 16 bases had no gene match. CDR3 size: 18 residues. CDR3 nucleotides: TGTGCCAGTAGTATAAGGTGGCCGGGAGGTCTAACTGGCGGGGAGCTGTTTTTT. Encoded protein: CASSIRWPGGLTGGELFF.

The chain has TRBV18 and TRBJ1-5; a possible D gene is TRBD1 (5 bases). The CDR3 length is 15 residues. The germline V and J ends were trimmed by 1 base and 4 bases, with 11 bases remaining between them. Germline assignment: CDR1 KGHSH and CDR2 LQKENI. The chain's CDR3 is CASSPRMGGNQPQHF. CDR3 sequence (DNA): TGTGCCAGCTCACCACGGATGGGGGGGAATCAGCCCCAGCATTTT.

This clonotype was detected many times. V usage is TRBV27 and J usage is TRBJ2-3; D may be TRBD2 (5 bases). There are 12 residues in the CDR3. Trimming took 9 bases from V and 4 from J, leaving 11 bases between them. The germline V gene has CDR1 MNHEY and CDR2 SMNVEV (reference sequence). This chain's CDR3 is CASSQEADTQYF. In nucleotides, the CDR3 is TGTGCCAGTAGTCAGGAGGCAGATACGCAGTATTTT.